Following are 15 T cell receptor beta chains from one sample sequenced in a study of blood T cell repertoires in COVID-19. Measured with immunoSEQ multiplex PCR; TCRdb has only the in-frame clones, and not every one. Of 400,000 to 450,000 clones in the sample, about 89% were seen once. The sequencing input was peripheral blood. The origin of the receptors is a woman aged 40 to 50 with COVID-19, enrolled during active disease.

CDR3 DNA sequence: TGCGCCAGCAGCTTGACGGGGACGCCTAGCGGGAGTACTGAGCAGTTCTTC. It translates to CASSLTGTPSGSTEQFF. The chain carries TRBV5-1 and TRBJ2-1; TRBD2 matches at 10 bases. This CDR3 has 17 amino acids. Germline V lookup: CDR1 SGHRS, CDR2 YFSETQ. J lost 9 bases, V lost 1 base, and 13 bases had no gene match.

J is TRBJ1-3 and V is TRBV5-1; D not certain. Trimming removed 4 bases at V and 3 bases at J, with 11 bases between. Germline assignment: CDR1 SGHRS and CDR2 YFSETQ. This CDR3 spans 14 amino acids. In nucleotides, the CDR3 is TGCGCCAGCAGCGAGAGCACGAGTGGAAACACCATATATTTT. Translated: CASSESTSGNTIYF.

On this clone: Relative to the germline gene, one junction end is altered; a read error may explain this. The chain joins TRBV3-1 (or the pseudogene TRBV3-2) to TRBJ2-7; 9 positions agree with TRBD2. The germline V gene encodes CDR1 LGHDT and CDR2 YNNKEL (reference sequence). This CDR3 comprises 16 residues. CDR3 sequence (DNA): TGTGCCAGCAGCCAAGAGACGACTAGCGGATCCTTCGAGCAGTACTTC. This translates into CASSQETTSGSFEQYF.

This clone was counted only a few times. The chain links TRBV7-9 to TRBJ2-1; the match to TRBD2 covers 11 bases. CDR3 length equals 18 residues. The germline CDR1 and CDR2 sequences are SEHNR and FQNEAQ (reference sequence). The V segment lost 4 bases and the J segment 7 bases; nucleotides outside the gene matches: 15. CDR3 sequence (DNA): TGTGCCAGCAGCTCACCGGGACTAGCGGTTAGTTTTTCGAATGAGCAGTTCTTC. Encoded protein: CASSSPGLAVSFSNEQFF.

This clone was seen just once. The J gene is TRBJ1-1, the V gene TRBV12-3 or TRBV12-4; D gene ambiguous. This CDR3 comprises 12 residues. Trimming pared 3 bases from V and 4 bases from J, leaving 6 bases between. CDR3 protein: CASSFPGTEAFF. The CDR3 nucleotides are TGTGCCAGCAGTTTTCCGGGCACTGAAGCTTTCTTT.

The J gene is TRBJ2-7, the V gene TRBV3-1 (or the pseudogene TRBV3-2); D remains ambiguous. Trimming pared 1 base from V and 3 bases from J, leaving 7 bases between. CDR1 is LGHDT and CDR2 is YNNKEL in the germline V gene (reference sequence). The CDR3 loop spans 13 amino acids. The CDR3 reads CASSQASLYEQYF. DNA for the CDR3: TGTGCCAGCAGCCAAGCGTCCCTCTACGAGCAGTACTTC.

The chain couples TRBV6-2 or TRBV6-3 to TRBJ1-2; TRBD1 is a possible D gene (6 bases). The germline V and J ends were trimmed by 6 bases and 4 bases, with 12 bases remaining between them. The CDR3 loop spans 13 amino acids. CDR1 is MNHEY and CDR2 is SVGEGT in the germline V gene. CDR3 amino acids: CASSRDTAYGYTF. CDR3 DNA sequence: TGTGCCAGCAGCCGGGACACCGCCTATGGCTACACCTTC.

The chain is built from TRBV10-2 and TRBJ2-3, with 9 positions matching TRBD2. From germline, CDR1 is WSHSY and CDR2 SAAADI. The ends lost 10 bases at V and 1 base at J; junction bases unmatched: 9. The CDR3 consists of 15 residues. The CDR3 DNA reads as TGCGCCACCCGACTGACTAGCGGAGGCACAGATACGCAGTATTTT. Amino acids: CATRLTSGGTDTQYF.

This chain connects TRBV28 to TRBJ1-5, with no clear D. CDR3 length equals 15 residues. Germline loops: CDR1 MDHEN, CDR2 SYDVKM. Trimming pared 4 bases from V and 2 bases from J, leaving 12 bases between. In nucleotides, the CDR3 is TGTGCCAGCAGTTCCCCCTGGAGAGGCAATCAGCCCCAGCATTTT. Translating gives CASSSPWRGNQPQHF.

The chain carries TRBV5-6 and TRBJ1-6; 8 bases align to TRBD1. Losses at the gene ends were 2 bases for V and 0 bases for J; bases not matched to a gene: 4. Germline V lookup: CDR1 SGHDT, CDR2 YYEEEE. This CDR3 has 17 residues. The CDR3 DNA is TGTGCCAGCAGCTTCCGGGACAGGTACTCCTATAATTCACCCCTCCACTTT. It codes for CASSFRDRYSYNSPLHF. The full variable domain, completed using reference TRBV5-6 and TRBJ1-6, is DAGVTQSPTHLIKTRGQQVTLRCSPKSGHDTVSWYQQALGQGPQFIFQYYEEEERQRGNFPDRFSGHQFPNYSSELNVNALLLGDSALYLCASSFRDRYSYNSPLHFGNGTRLTVT.

This clone was detected only a few times. The chain carries TRBV5-1 and TRBJ2-7; weak D call: TRBD2 (6 bases). Trimming removed 0 bases at V and 4 bases at J, with 14 bases between. Germline CDR1 is SGHRS and CDR2 is YFSETQ. The CDR3 sequence is 15 residues long. CDR3 protein: CASSLAPLAGYEQYF. The CDR3 DNA reads as TGCGCCAGCAGCTTGGCTCCTCTCGCGGGGTACGAGCAGTACTTC.

The table lists this clone with a few counts. The chain links TRBV5-6 to TRBJ2-7; D is perhaps TRBD1 (6 bases). From germline, CDR1 is SGHDT and CDR2 YYEEEE. The germline V and J ends were trimmed by 0 bases and 5 bases, with 12 bases remaining between them. The CDR3 spans 14 residues. DNA for the CDR3: TGTGCCAGCAGCTTGGAGCAGGGGTGGAACGAGCAGTACTTC. It is translated as CASSLEQGWNEQYF.

The CDR3 sequence: CASSGTGGLTEAFF. DNA for the CDR3: TGTGCCAGCAGCGGGACAGGGGGCTTGACTGAAGCTTTCTTT. The V gene is TRBV5-4, the J gene TRBJ1-1; 12 positions match TRBD1. The ends lost 4 bases at V and 5 bases at J; junction bases unmatched: 3. This CDR3 contains 14 residues. Germline CDR1 SGHNT, CDR2 YYREEE (reference sequence). The entire variable domain, with the rest obtained from reference TRBV5-4 and TRBJ1-1, is as follows: ETGVTQSPTHLIKTRGQQVTLRCSSQSGHNTVSWYQQALGQGPQFIFQYYREEENGRGNFPPRFSGLQFPNYSSELNVNALELDDSALYLCASSGTGGLTEAFFGQGTRLTVV.

V and J are TRBV6-1 and TRBJ2-1; no clear D gene. The CDR3 runs to 15 residues. Trimming left V 2 bases short and J 0 bases short, with 8 bases between. CDR1 is MNHNS, CDR2 SASEGT, per germline. The CDR3 is CASSETSSSYNEQFF. The CDR3 DNA reads as TGTGCCAGCAGTGAAACGTCGAGCTCCTACAATGAGCAGTTCTTC.

The rearrangement uses TRBV30 and TRBJ1-2; D is possibly TRBD1 (6 bases). Per the germline V gene, CDR1 is GTSNPN and CDR2 is SVGIG (reference sequence). Trimming pared 0 bases from V and 2 bases from J, leaving 13 bases between. The CDR3 is 15 residues long. This CDR3 reads CAWSVQGSLNYGYTF. CDR3 DNA sequence: TGTGCCTGGAGTGTACAGGGCAGCTTAAACTATGGCTACACCTTC.